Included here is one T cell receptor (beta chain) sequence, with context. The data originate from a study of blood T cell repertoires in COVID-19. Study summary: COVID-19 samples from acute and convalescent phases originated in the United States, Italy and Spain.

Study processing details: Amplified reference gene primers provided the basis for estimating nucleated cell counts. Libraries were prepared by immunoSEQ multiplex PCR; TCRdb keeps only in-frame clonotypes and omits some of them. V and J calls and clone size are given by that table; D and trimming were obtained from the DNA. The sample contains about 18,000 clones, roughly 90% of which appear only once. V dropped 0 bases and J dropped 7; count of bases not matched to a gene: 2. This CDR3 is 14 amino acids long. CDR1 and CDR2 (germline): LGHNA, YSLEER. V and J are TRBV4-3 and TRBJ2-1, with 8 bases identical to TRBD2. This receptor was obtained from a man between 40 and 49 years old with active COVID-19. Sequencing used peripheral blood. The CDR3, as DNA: TGCGCCAGCAGCCAAGAGGCTAGCGGGAATGAGCAGTTCTTC. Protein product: CASSQEASGNEQFF.